Listed below are T cell receptor beta chains from one sample, sequenced in a study of blood T cell repertoires in COVID-19. Profiling relied on immunoSEQ multiplex PCR, and the TCRdb table lists in-frame clones only, not all of them. The sample includes about 190,000 clones, roughly 83% of them seen just once. Sequencing was done on a sample of PBMCs or T cells enriched from blood (not recorded which). These receptors were collected from a woman in her twenties or thirties who had recovered from COVID-19. CDR3s include the opening cysteine and the closing phenylalanine or tryptophan. The D gene is left open where the match is weak.

d_call	v_call	j_call	cdr3_aa
TRBD1	TRBV28	TRBJ1-3	CASEGQGAGNTIYF
.	TRBV7-9	TRBJ1-2	CASSLPANYGYTF
.	TRBV30	TRBJ1-2	CAWSVGSDHGYTF
.	TRBV7-6	TRBJ1-4	CASSLSLGNQGKLFF
.	TRBV7-9	TRBJ1-1	CASSSAHRGDATEAFF
.	TRBV5-8	TRBJ2-7	CASSRYQGQFYEQYF
.	TRBV7-9	TRBJ2-1	CASSFGGSGEQFF
TRBD2	TRBV7-8	TRBJ2-3	CASSSTSGGSGTDTQYF
TRBD2	TRBV7-2	TRBJ2-1	CASSLHSGGGTYNEQFF
.	TRBV18	TRBJ1-4	CASSPGQTINEKLFF
TRBD2	TRBV4-2	TRBJ2-1	CASSQGVAGDNEQFF
.	TRBV5-6	TRBJ1-5	CASSSSRARGQPQHF
.	TRBV7-3	TRBJ1-1	CASSFQGNTEAFF
TRBD1	TRBV5-4	TRBJ2-3	CASSGPGQGMGDTQYF
.	TRBV12-3/TRBV12-4	TRBJ2-2	CASRPAITGELFF
TRBD1	TRBV3-1/TRBV3-2	TRBJ1-3	CASSPGTGSGNTIYF
TRBD2	TRBV7-8	TRBJ2-3	CASSPSLAGSTDTQYF
TRBD1	TRBV24-1	TRBJ2-5	CATGQGALGETQYF
.	TRBV18	TRBJ2-5	CASSARRVQETQYF
.	TRBV18	TRBJ2-7	CASSGGSAYEQYF
.	TRBV7-3	TRBJ2-1	CASSLSRGTEQFF
TRBD1	TRBV5-1	TRBJ1-2	CASSWIGQVTYGYTF
.	TRBV12-3/TRBV12-4	TRBJ2-7	CASSFEGDEQYF
.	TRBV20-1	TRBJ1-1	CSASSEAEAFF
TRBD1	TRBV28	TRBJ1-5	CASSSEGAGVVGPQHF
.	TRBV7-7	TRBJ2-2	CASSARGSNTGELFF
TRBD1	TRBV10-3	TRBJ1-4	CAIRLPRDRGATNEKLFF
.	TRBV7-9	TRBJ1-3	CASSFGQGLGGNTIYF
.	TRBV18	TRBJ1-1	CASSPTGNTEAFF
.	TRBV29-1	TRBJ1-1	CSAESPGNTEAFF
TRBD1	TRBV6-4	TRBJ2-2	CASRIDRANTGELFF
TRBD1	TRBV5-1	TRBJ2-7	CASSLVARQGSSYEQYF
.	TRBV7-3	TRBJ1-2	CASSLTPGLGYTF
TRBD1	TRBV25-1	TRBJ1-6	CASSDSGTGYNSPLHF
TRBD2	TRBV11-2	TRBJ2-7	CASSLGSGLAGAQYF
TRBD2	TRBV15	TRBJ2-1	CATSSYRLAPNKDNEQFF
TRBD2	TRBV3-1/TRBV3-2	TRBJ2-3	CASSFRTSIHTDTQYF
.	TRBV9	TRBJ1-5	CASSVAGLSNQPQHF
TRBD2	TRBV15	TRBJ2-3	CATSRARLAGTSTDTQYF
.	TRBV21-1	TRBJ2-1	CASSGSRTGWGNEQFF
TRBD2	TRBV19	TRBJ2-7	CASSRGRTSGTYEQYF
TRBD2	TRBV3-1/TRBV3-2	TRBJ2-3	CASSQDSGGGAGDTQYF
.	TRBV29-1	TRBJ2-4	CSVQSWRDRNIQYF
TRBD1	TRBV29-1	TRBJ1-1	CSVVLPGQLNTEAFF
.	TRBV10-3	TRBJ1-2	CAISESITGVYGYTF
.	TRBV7-9	TRBJ2-3	CASSLPNKDQGMVTDTQYF
TRBD1	TRBV6-6	TRBJ2-5	CASSRWTGRSFGEETQYF
.	TRBV5-1	TRBJ2-1	CASAGLQNNEQFF
.	TRBV9	TRBJ1-5	CASSVAKNQPQHF
.	TRBV11-3	TRBJ1-1	CASSLRGRTEAFF
TRBD1	TRBV19	TRBJ2-7	CASSSRDRGRYEQYF